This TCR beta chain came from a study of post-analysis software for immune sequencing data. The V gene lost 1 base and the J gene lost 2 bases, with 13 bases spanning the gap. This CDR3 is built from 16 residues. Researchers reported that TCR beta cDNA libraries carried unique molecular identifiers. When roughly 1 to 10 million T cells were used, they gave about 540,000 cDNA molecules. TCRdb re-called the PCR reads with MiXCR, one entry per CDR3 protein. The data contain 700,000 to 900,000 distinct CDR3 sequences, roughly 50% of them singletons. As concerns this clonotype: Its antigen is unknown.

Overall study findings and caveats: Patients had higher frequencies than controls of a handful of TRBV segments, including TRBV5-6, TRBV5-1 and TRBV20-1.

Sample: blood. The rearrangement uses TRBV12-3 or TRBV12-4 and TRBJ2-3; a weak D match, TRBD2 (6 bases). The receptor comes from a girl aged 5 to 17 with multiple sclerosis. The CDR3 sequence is CASSLEASVSTDTQYF. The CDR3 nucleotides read TGTGCCAGCAGTTTAGAGGCTAGCGTATCCACAGATACGCAGTATTTT.